This T cell receptor (beta chain) originates from a study of graft-versus-host responses after intestinal transplantation. Across the study: Tacrolimus plus steroids were given to all recipients for two to three years, preceded by anti-thymocyte globulin induction.

The table lists this clone with a few counts. Responders (roughly 200,000, CFSE-labeled) met roughly 200,000 stimulators that were irradiated and violet-dye-labeled. Both CD3+CD4+ and CD3+CD8+ responders that were proliferating and CFSE-low underwent sorting after the reaction. Study-level points and caveats: GvH clones turned up in recipient marrow; some had shown up first in ileum or blood. When patients had graft-donor T cell macrochimerism, their allografts held high graft-versus-host to host-versus-graft clonal ratios.

The germline gives CDR1 LNHNV, CDR2 YYDKDF (reference sequence). With 5 bases clipped from V and 4 bases from J, the junction kept 8 bases outside the gene matches. The CDR3 sequence is 16 residues long. Some clones are missing from TCRdb's copy, which holds only in-frame ones; the method was immunoSEQ multiplex PCR. The sample lists around 9,200 clones; 29% were seen once. The sequence was collected from a human patient who received an intestinal transplant. The starting material was alloreactive CD8+ T cells from a mixed lymphocyte reaction culture, obtained before intestinal transplant. Subset defined: CFSE-low proliferating T cells sorted from roughly 6-day pre-transplant mixed lymphocyte reaction (GvH or HvG direction). V and J are TRBV15 and TRBJ1-2, with 12 nucleotides matching TRBD1. As DNA, the CDR3 is TGTGCCACCAGCGAACCGGGGACAGGGGGCTCCTATGGCTACACCTTC. Translated, it gives CATSEPGTGGSYGYTF.